The 32 T cell receptor beta chains in this list originate from one sample, sequenced in a study of Graves' ophthalmopathy and Graves' hyperthyroidism. Amplification of TCR beta CDR3 regions used RNA transcripts. First-round RT-PCR used HTBI primers; second-round multiplex PCR followed. TCRdb recomputed calls from the multiplex PCR reads with MiXCR, one row per CDR3 protein. Of about 220,000 distinct CDR3 sequences detected, around a fifth appear once; the ten largest clones hold about 40%. Sequencing used peripheral blood. These receptors came from a woman aged 45-60 years with Graves' ophthalmopathy.

This clonotype was seen repeatedly, ten times or more. V gene TRBV9 combines with J gene TRBJ1-3; no clear D. The CDR3 sequence is 14 residues long. V was clipped by 4 bases and J by 0 bases, with 8 bases between them. Germline V gene lookup returns CDR1 SGDLS and CDR2 YYNGEE. CDR3 DNA: TGTGCCAGCAGCCCCCCGGGCTCTGGAAACACCATATATTTT. Translation gives CASSPPGSGNTIYF. The variable domain in full, with the rest retrieved from reference TRBV9 and TRBJ1-3, is DSGVTQTPKHLITATGQRVTLRCSPRSGDLSVYWYQQSLDQGLQFLIQYYNGEERAKGNILERFSAQQFPDLHSELNLSSLELGDSALYFCASSPPGSGNTIYFGEGSWLTVV.

This clonotype has a count of ten or more. The rearrangement links TRBV20-1 to TRBJ1-1, with D hard to call. Trimming left V 6 bases short and J 4 bases short, with 15 bases between. This CDR3 contains 13 residues. The germline V gene encodes CDR1 DFQATT and CDR2 SNEGSKA (reference sequence). The CDR3 DNA reads as TGCAGTGCCAGAAGGACCTTGGGCACTGAAGCTTTCTTT. It is translated as CSARRTLGTEAFF.

This clonotype came up many times. V usage is TRBV7-9 and J usage is TRBJ2-5; 7 nucleotides align to TRBD2. CDR1 and CDR2 (germline): SEHNR, FQNEAQ (reference sequence). The J segment lost 3 bases and the V segment lost 8 bases, leaving 3 bases of the junction unmatched. This CDR3 is 12 amino acids long. The CDR3 coding sequence is TGTGCCAGCGGGGGGGTCGAAGAGACCCAGTACTTC. Translating it yields CASGGVEETQYF.

In its sample, this clonotype was seen many times. CDR3 in DNA: TGTGCCAGCAGTTTGGGTCGTCAGCGGGTTAAAAGCGGGGAGCTGTTTTTT. This gives the protein CASSLGRQRVKSGELFF. V usage is TRBV12-3 or TRBV12-4 and J usage is TRBJ2-2; D may be TRBD2 (6 bases). This CDR3 comprises 17 residues. The V and J ends lost 3 bases and 7 bases respectively, with 21 bases between them.

This clonotype was found many times. The chain is built from TRBV27 and TRBJ1-5; D not certain. V lost 2 bases and J lost 2, with 7 bases in between. The CDR3 has 14 amino acids. CDR1 MNHEY and CDR2 SMNVEV come from the germline V gene (reference sequence). CDR3 sequence: CASSLGGGNQPQHF. DNA for the CDR3: TGTGCCAGCAGTTTAGGCGGAGGCAATCAGCCCCAGCATTTT.

This clonotype was counted many times. The V call is TRBV12-3 or TRBV12-4, the J call TRBJ2-5; 7 bases map to TRBD2. There are 17 residues in the CDR3. Losses at the gene ends were 3 bases for V and 0 bases for J; bases not matched to a gene: 10. The CDR3 bases are TGTGCCAGCAGTTTCCGGGAGGCCTCCAGGTACCAAGAGACCCAGTACTTC. This codes for CASSFREASRYQETQYF.

CDR3 coding DNA: TGTGCCAGCAGCGTAGCAGGGGGAGAGGGCGAGACCCAGTACTTC. Protein product: CASSVAGGEGETQYF. The V gene is TRBV9, the J gene TRBJ2-5; 7 bases are shared with TRBD1. Trimming cost V 0 bases and J 5 bases; bases outside gene matches: 7. Germline V lookup: CDR1 SGDLS, CDR2 YYNGEE. The CDR3 is made up of 15 amino acids.

This clonotype was observed many times. The chain joins TRBV24-1 to TRBJ2-1; 7 bases fit TRBD2. This CDR3 spans 16 amino acids. Germline V gives CDR1 KGHDR, CDR2 SFDVKD. After removal of 3 bases from V and 6 bases from J, the junction contained 10 bases not matched to a gene. This chain's CDR3 is CATSDPLGGGGNEQFF. The CDR3 nucleotides read TGTGCCACCAGTGATCCCCTGGGGGGGGGGGGCAATGAGCAGTTCTTC.

The V and J genes are TRBV2 and TRBJ2-7; D remains unclear. In germline, CDR1 is SNHLY, CDR2 FYNNEI. The CDR3 sequence is 13 residues long. V lost 8 bases, J lost 3 bases, and 14 bases lay in between. The CDR3: CASGDGSYYEQYF. CDR3 nucleotides: TGTGCCAGCGGAGACGGATCCTACTACGAGCAGTACTTC.

This chain joins TRBV12-3 or TRBV12-4 and TRBJ2-5; 9 positions match TRBD2. The CDR3 totals 16 residues. The trim removed 6 bases at V and 1 base at J, leaving 9 bases unmatched. The CDR3 DNA reads TGTGCCAGCAGCTTGTTTGCGGGGGGGGCCCAAGAGACCCAGTACTTC. Its protein is CASSLFAGGAQETQYF.

The V and J genes are TRBV6-2 or TRBV6-3 and TRBJ1-5; TRBD1 might be the D (6 bases). V was shortened by 0 bases and J by 6 bases, with 18 bases between the two germline ends. The germline V gene encodes CDR1 MNHEY and CDR2 SVGEGT. The CDR3 length is 17 residues. The CDR3 DNA reads TGTGCCAGCAGTTACTCGAGTTGGGGCAGGGGAGGTCAGCCCCAGCATTTT. As protein: CASSYSSWGRGGQPQHF.

This clonotype was seen more than once but under ten times. The chain uses TRBV6-1 and TRBJ2-3; a weak D match, TRBD2 (6 bases). Germline loops: CDR1 MNHNS, CDR2 SASEGT. The CDR3 has 15 amino acids. Trimming took 6 bases from V and 0 from J, leaving 13 bases between them. The CDR3 nucleotides are TGTGCCAGCAGAAATCTCGGGAGCAGCACAGATACGCAGTATTTT. Residues: CASRNLGSSTDTQYF.

This clonotype was counted at least ten times. The CDR3 loop is CASSKSKTSGSYEQYF. The CDR3 region has the DNA TGTGCCAGTAGTAAAAGCAAGACTAGCGGGAGTTACGAGCAGTACTTC. This chain uses TRBV19 with TRBJ2-7, with 12 bases aligning to TRBD2. J was trimmed by 4 bases and V by 4 bases; bases with no gene match: 8. The CDR3 consists of 16 residues. Germline CDR1 and CDR2: LNHDA and SQIVND (reference sequence).

Concerning this clonotype itself: Possible read error: a much larger clone is one base away. The chain carries TRBV2 and TRBJ2-7, with TRBD2 matching 7 bases. V shed 10 bases, J shed 3 bases, and the junction held 12 bases outside the gene matches. Per the germline V gene, CDR1 is SNHLY and CDR2 is FYNNEI. The CDR3 is 14 residues long. CDR3 DNA: TGTGCCAACGACCTAGCGGTAGGAAGCTACGAGCAGTACTTC. Its translation is CANDLAVGSYEQYF.

This clonotype was seen many times. This chain joins TRBV6-1 and TRBJ2-7; D is possibly TRBD1 (5 bases). V was pared by 4 bases and J by 0 bases, with 16 bases between. This CDR3 spans 16 amino acids. Germline loops: CDR1 MNHNS, CDR2 SASEGT. The CDR3 loop is CASSVQKFDSSYEQYF. In DNA form, the CDR3 reads TGTGCCAGCAGTGTCCAGAAATTCGACAGCTCCTACGAGCAGTACTTC.

The chain joins TRBV12-3 or TRBV12-4 to TRBJ1-1, with D possibly being TRBD1 (5 bases). The ends were cut back, 2 bases at V and 5 bases at J, with 12 bases in the middle. CDR3 length: 14 residues. The CDR3 nucleotides are TGTGCCAGCAGTTTAAATCCAGGGTGGACTGAAGCTTTCTTT. It translates to CASSLNPGWTEAFF.

This clonotype has a count of ten or more. The chain combines TRBV6-5 with TRBJ1-6; D may be TRBD1 (5 bases). The CDR3 length is 14 residues. The V gene lost 2 bases and the J gene lost 6 bases, with 8 bases spanning the gap. Germline loops: CDR1 MNHEY, CDR2 SVGAGI. In DNA form, the CDR3 reads TGTGCCAGCAGTTACGGGACCGCTAATTCACCCCTCCACTTT. This translates into CASSYGTANSPLHF.

This clonotype showed up many times. The chain has TRBV10-3 and TRBJ2-7, with unresolved D. The germline CDR1 and CDR2 sequences are ENHRY and SYGVKD. The CDR3 runs 12 residues. The germline V and J ends were trimmed by 0 bases and 6 bases, with 6 bases remaining between them. The CDR3 nucleotides are TGTGCCATCAGTGAGTCGACGGGCGAGCAGTACTTC. Its translation: CAISESTGEQYF.

This clonotype was counted ten times or more. The genes are TRBV12-3 or TRBV12-4 and TRBJ2-7, with a weak D call TRBD1 (6 bases). V dropped 8 bases and J dropped 2 bases, with 13 bases sitting between them. The CDR3 covers 13 residues. The CDR3 loop reads CASLRTATYEQYF. CDR3 nucleotide sequence: TGTGCCAGCCTTAGGACAGCAACCTACGAGCAGTACTTC.

The table lists this clonotype with many counts. The rearrangement links TRBV3-1 to TRBJ2-5, with a weak D call TRBD1 (6 bases). The CDR3 sequence is 11 residues long. The V gene's germline CDR1 is LGHDT and CDR2 YNNKEL (reference sequence). The V end lost 5 bases, the J end lost 9 bases, and 10 bases lay between the germline ends. The CDR3, as DNA: TGTGCCAGCAGCACAGGGACGGCCCAGTACTTC. This codes for CASSTGTAQYF.

This clonotype was seen many times. CDR3 in amino acids: CASSLQGTGGEQYF. The CDR3 DNA follows: TGTGCCAGCAGTTTACAGGGGACTGGGGGCGAGCAGTACTTC. V is TRBV28 and J is TRBJ2-7; perhaps D is TRBD1 or TRBD2 (6 bases each). V dropped 2 bases and J dropped 6 bases, with 14 bases sitting between them. Germline CDR1 and CDR2: MDHEN and SYDVKM. The CDR3 length is 14 residues.

This sequence joins TRBV29-1 and TRBJ1-1; the D is unclear. Germline CDR1 and CDR2: SQVTM and ANQGSEA. This CDR3 has 13 residues. Between the trimmed V and J ends, which lost 3 bases and 4 bases, there was a span of 12 bases. The DNA for the CDR3 is TGCAGCGTTGAGATAACGCGGGGCACTGAAGCTTTCTTT. Amino acid sequence: CSVEITRGTEAFF.

The V gene is TRBV29-1, the J gene TRBJ2-7; no clear D gene. Germline V CDR1 and CDR2: SQVTM, ANQGSEA. The CDR3 totals 13 residues. V lost 7 bases to trimming and J lost 0 bases, with 13 bases between them. This CDR3 is CSAGGQASYEQYF. The CDR3 region has the DNA TGCAGCGCAGGTGGGCAGGCCTCCTACGAGCAGTACTTC.

This chain links TRBV20-1 with TRBJ2-7; TRBD1 agrees at 9 bases. The CDR3 consists of 14 residues. V trimming: 2 bases; J trimming: 0 bases; junction bases outside the gene matches: 2. Germline V gene data show CDR1 as DFQATT and CDR2 as SNEGSKA (reference sequence). CDR3 DNA: TGCAGTGCTAGACGGACAGGGGCCTCCTACGAGCAGTACTTC. This sequence encodes CSARRTGASYEQYF.

The V gene is TRBV5-5, the J gene TRBJ2-5; tentative D call: TRBD2 (6 bases). CDR1 is SGHKS, CDR2 YYEKEE, per germline (reference sequence). This CDR3 is built from 15 residues. Trimming cost V 0 bases and J 4 bases, with 13 bases left between them. The CDR3 nucleotides are TGTGCCAGCAGCTTGGCTGATCGGACTATAGAGACCCAGTACTTC. Translating it yields CASSLADRTIETQYF.

This clonotype was observed many times. The rearrangement links TRBV9 to TRBJ2-7; no clear D. V was cut by 2 bases and J by 2 bases, with 11 bases left in between. Germline-derived CDR1 and CDR2 are SGDLS and YYNGEE. The CDR3 is 14 amino acids. CDR3 loop: CASSVPGLTYEQYF. The CDR3 coding sequence is TGTGCCAGCAGCGTCCCGGGCCTTACCTACGAGCAGTACTTC.

This clonotype occurred many times. The J gene is TRBJ1-6, the V gene TRBV6-5, with D unresolved. The germline gives CDR1 MNHEY, CDR2 SVGAGI. V lost 6 bases and J 10 bases, leaving 19 bases between the germline ends. This CDR3 spans 15 amino acids. The CDR3 protein is CASSNGVGRNSPLHF. The CDR3 nucleotides read TGTGCCAGCAGCAATGGGGTTGGTCGGAACTCACCCCTCCACTTT.

This clonotype came up a few times. The rearrangement links TRBV30 to TRBJ1-1; 7 nucleotides line up with TRBD1. The CDR3 contains 14 residues. With 3 bases clipped from V and 1 base from J, the junction kept 5 bases outside the gene matches. Looked up from germline, CDR1 is GTSNPN and CDR2 is SVGIG (reference sequence). CDR3 residues: CAWSTGTANTEAFF. The CDR3 DNA sequence: TGTGCCTGGAGCACCGGGACAGCGAACACTGAAGCTTTCTTT.

The gene calls are TRBV14 and TRBJ2-7; TRBD2 is a possible D gene (5 bases). V lost 1 base, J lost 5 bases, and 15 bases lay in between. CDR1 is SGHDN and CDR2 is FVKESK in the germline V gene. CDR3 length: 15 residues. As DNA, the CDR3 is TGTGCCAGCAGCCAAGTTCGAGGGAGAGGCAACGAGCAGTACTTC. It translates to CASSQVRGRGNEQYF.

This clonotype was seen many times. The gene calls are TRBV7-9 and TRBJ1-5; D may be TRBD1 (6 bases). The V gene's germline CDR1 is SEHNR and CDR2 FQNEAQ (reference sequence). The length of the CDR3 is 14 residues. V was cut by 2 bases and J by 9 bases, with 14 bases left in between. CDR3 protein: CASSLRGGASPQHF. DNA for the CDR3: TGTGCCAGCAGCTTAAGAGGGGGGGCATCGCCCCAGCATTTT.

The chain couples TRBV29-1 to TRBJ2-2; D call uncertain. The V gene lost 6 bases and the J gene lost 6 bases, with 14 bases spanning the gap. The CDR3 extends over 13 amino acids. Germline assignment: CDR1 SQVTM and CDR2 ANQGSEA. CDR3 bases: TGCAGCGTGTCAAATGGTGGTGCCGGGGAGCTGTTTTTT. It is translated as CSVSNGGAGELFF.

The V and J genes are TRBV6-2 or TRBV6-3 and TRBJ2-7; D is ambiguous. Trimming took 5 bases from V and 6 from J, leaving 11 bases between them. Germline V gene data show CDR1 as MNHEY and CDR2 as SVGEGT. The CDR3 has 12 residues. The DNA of the CDR3 is TGTGCCAGCAGTCGCGCCGCTGCCGAGCAGTACTTC. This translates into CASSRAAAEQYF.